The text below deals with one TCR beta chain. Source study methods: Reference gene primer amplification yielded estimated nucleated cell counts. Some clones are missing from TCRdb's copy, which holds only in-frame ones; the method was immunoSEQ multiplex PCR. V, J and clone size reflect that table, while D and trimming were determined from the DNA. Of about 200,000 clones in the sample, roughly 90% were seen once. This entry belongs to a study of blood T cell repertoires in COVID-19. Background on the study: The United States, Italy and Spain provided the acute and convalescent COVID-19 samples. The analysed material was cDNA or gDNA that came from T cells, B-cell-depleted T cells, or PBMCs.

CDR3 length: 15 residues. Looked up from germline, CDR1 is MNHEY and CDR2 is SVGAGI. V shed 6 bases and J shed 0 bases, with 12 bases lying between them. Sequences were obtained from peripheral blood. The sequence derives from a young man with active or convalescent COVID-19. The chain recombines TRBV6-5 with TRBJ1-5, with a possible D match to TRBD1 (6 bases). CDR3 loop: CASRPRRGSNQPQHF. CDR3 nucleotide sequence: TGTGCCAGCAGGCCTCGCAGGGGTAGCAATCAGCCCCAGCATTTT.